This TCR beta chain was identified during a study of T-cell memory formation after mild COVID-19. Study-level results: CD4+ contracting clones lay mainly in CM and EM, CD8+ ones in EMRA.

With respect to this clonotype: Its antigen remains unknown.

TCRdb called the 5' RACE reads again in MiXCR, with one record for every CDR3 protein. This table holds 300,000 to 400,000 distinct CDR3 sequences, roughly 15% found once. Sequenced input: PBMCs or a T cell subset sorted from them (not recorded which). The clonotype comes from a man younger than 35 who had mild COVID-19 (a few samples of this study predate the infection). Cell type and time point are not known.

Written as DNA, the CDR3 is TGCGCCAGCAGCTTGTGGGGACAGGGGGCAGGCTACGAGCAGTACGTC. It codes for CASSLWGQGAGYEQYV. V is TRBV5-1 and J is TRBJ2-7, with 12 bases fitting TRBD1. V was pared by 1 base and J by 3 bases, with 5 bases of the junction left unmatched. The CDR3 spans 16 residues. From germline, CDR1 is SGHRS and CDR2 YFSETQ.